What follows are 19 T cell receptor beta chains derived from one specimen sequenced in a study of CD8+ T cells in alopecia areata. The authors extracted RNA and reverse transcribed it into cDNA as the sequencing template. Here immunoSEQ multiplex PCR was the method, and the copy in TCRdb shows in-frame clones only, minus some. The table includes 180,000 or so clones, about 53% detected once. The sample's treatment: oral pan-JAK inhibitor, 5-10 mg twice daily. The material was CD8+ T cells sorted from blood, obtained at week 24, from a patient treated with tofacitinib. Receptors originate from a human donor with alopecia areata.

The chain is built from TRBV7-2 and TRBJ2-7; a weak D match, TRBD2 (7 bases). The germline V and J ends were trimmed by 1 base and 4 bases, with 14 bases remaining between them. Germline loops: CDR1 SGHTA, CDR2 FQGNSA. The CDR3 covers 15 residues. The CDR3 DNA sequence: TGTGCCAGCAGCTTAGTATGGGGGGGCGGTTACGAGCAGTACTTC. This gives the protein CASSLVWGGGYEQYF.

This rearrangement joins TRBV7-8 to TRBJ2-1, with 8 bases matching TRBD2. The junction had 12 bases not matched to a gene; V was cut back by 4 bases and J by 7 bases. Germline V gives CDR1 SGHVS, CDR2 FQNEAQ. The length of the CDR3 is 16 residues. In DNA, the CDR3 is TGTGCCAGCAGCTCCCTTAGCGGGGTCGCCCTGAATGAGCAGTTCTTC. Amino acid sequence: CASSSLSGVALNEQFF.

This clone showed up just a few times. The CDR3 region is CATLDGTSYNSPLHF. The CDR3 coding sequence is TGCGCCACCTTGGACGGAACCTCCTATAATTCACCCCTCCACTTT. This chain joins TRBV10-2 and TRBJ1-6; D is ambiguous. This CDR3 has 15 residues. Germline V gene data show CDR1 as WSHSY and CDR2 as SAAADI. Trimming left V 10 bases short and J 0 bases short, with 13 bases between.

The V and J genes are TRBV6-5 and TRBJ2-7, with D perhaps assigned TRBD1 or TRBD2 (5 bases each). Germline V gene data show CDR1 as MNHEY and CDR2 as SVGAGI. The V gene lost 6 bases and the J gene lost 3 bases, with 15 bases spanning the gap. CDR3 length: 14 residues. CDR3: CASSGTESNYEQYF. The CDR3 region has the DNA TGTGCCAGCAGCGGGACGGAAAGTAACTACGAGCAGTACTTC.

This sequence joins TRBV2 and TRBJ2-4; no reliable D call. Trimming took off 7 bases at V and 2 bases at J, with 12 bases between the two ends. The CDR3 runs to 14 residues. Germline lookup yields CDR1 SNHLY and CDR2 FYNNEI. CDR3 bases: TGTGCCAGCAAAAGGGAAGGGCCCAAAAACATTCAGTACTTC. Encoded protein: CASKREGPKNIQYF.

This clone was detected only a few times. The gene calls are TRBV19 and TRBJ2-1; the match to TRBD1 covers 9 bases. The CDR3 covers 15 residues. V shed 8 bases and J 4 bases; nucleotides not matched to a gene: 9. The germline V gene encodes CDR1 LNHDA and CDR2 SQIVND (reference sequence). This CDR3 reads CASRTRDREYNEQFF. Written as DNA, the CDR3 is TGTGCCAGTCGAACGCGGGACAGGGAGTACAATGAGCAGTTCTTC.

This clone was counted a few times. CDR3 nucleotides: TGTGCCATCAGAGAGGATCGGACTAGCGGGGGGGCCAATGAGCAGTTCTTC. Translated, it gives CAIREDRTSGGANEQFF. V gene TRBV10-3 combines with J gene TRBJ2-1; 15 bases are a match to TRBD2. This CDR3 region has 17 residues. The germline V gene has CDR1 ENHRY and CDR2 SYGVKD. The J segment lost 6 bases and the V segment lost 6 bases, leaving 9 bases of the junction unmatched.

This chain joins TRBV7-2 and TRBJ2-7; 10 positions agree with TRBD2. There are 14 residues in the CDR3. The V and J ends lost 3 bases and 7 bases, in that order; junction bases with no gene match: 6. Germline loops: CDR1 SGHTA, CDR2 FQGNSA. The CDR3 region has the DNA TGTGCCAGCAGCTTTTTTGGGACTAGCGAAGAGCAGTACTTC. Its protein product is CASSFFGTSEEQYF.

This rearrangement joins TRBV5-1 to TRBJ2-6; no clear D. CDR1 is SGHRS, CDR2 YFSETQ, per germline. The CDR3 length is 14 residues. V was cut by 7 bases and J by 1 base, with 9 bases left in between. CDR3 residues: CASSDSSGANVLTF. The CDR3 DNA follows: TGCGCCAGCTCAGACTCGTCTGGGGCCAACGTCCTGACTTTC.

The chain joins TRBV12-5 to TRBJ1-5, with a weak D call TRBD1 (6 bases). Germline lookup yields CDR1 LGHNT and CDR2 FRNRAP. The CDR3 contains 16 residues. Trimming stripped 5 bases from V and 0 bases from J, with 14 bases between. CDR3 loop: CASGPGTTFSNQPQHF. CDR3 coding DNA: TGTGCTAGTGGTCCCGGGACAACATTTAGCAATCAGCCCCAGCATTTT.

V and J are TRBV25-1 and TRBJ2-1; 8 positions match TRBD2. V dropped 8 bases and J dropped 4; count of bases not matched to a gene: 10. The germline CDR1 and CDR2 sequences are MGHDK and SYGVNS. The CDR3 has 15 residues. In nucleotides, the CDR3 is TGTGCCAGCTCCCGGGGAGCGGGGGTTTACAATGAGCAGTTCTTC. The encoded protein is CASSRGAGVYNEQFF.

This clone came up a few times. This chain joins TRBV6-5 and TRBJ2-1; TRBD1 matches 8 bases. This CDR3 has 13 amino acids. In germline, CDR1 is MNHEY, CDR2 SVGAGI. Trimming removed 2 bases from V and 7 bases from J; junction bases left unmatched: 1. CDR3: CASSYTGGNEQFF. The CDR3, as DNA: TGTGCCAGCAGTTACACAGGGGGAAATGAGCAGTTCTTC.

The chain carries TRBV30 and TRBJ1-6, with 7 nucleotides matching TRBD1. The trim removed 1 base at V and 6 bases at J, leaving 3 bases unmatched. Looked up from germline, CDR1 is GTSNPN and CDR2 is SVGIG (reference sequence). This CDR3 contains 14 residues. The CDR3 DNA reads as TGTGCCTGGAGTGGGGGACAGCGTAATTCACCCCTCCACTTT. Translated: CAWSGGQRNSPLHF.

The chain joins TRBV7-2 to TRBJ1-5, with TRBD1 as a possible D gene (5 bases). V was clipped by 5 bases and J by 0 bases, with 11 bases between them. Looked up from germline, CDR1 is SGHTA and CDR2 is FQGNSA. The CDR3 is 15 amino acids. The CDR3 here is CASSQTDYSNQPQHF. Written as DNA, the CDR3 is TGTGCCAGCAGCCAGACAGACTATAGCAATCAGCCCCAGCATTTT.

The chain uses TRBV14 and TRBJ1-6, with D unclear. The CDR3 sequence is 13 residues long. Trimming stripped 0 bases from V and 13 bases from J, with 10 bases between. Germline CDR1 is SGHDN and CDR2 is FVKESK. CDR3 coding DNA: TGTGCCAGCAGCCAAGACTCTGCACGGCCCCTCCACTTT. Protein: CASSQDSARPLHF.

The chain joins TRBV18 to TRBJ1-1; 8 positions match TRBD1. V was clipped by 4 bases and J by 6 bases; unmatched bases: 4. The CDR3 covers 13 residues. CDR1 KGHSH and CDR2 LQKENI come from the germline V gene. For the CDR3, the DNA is TGTGCCAGCTCACAAGACAGGGGTTCTGAAGCTTTCTTT. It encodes CASSQDRGSEAFF.

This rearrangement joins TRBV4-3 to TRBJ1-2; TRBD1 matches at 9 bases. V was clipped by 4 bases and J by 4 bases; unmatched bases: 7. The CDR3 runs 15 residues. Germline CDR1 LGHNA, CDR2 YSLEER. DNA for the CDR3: TGCGCCAGCAGCCCAAGCGGGACAGGGATCTATGGCTACACCTTC. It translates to CASSPSGTGIYGYTF.

CDR3 bases: TGCAGCGCCCGGCCGACAGACAGAAATGAGCAGTTCTTC. Its translation: CSARPTDRNEQFF. The chain carries TRBV29-1 and TRBJ2-1; a weak D match, TRBD1 (5 bases). Deletions cut 7 bases from V and 7 bases from J, with 17 bases between. Germline V gene sequence: CDR1 SQVTM, CDR2 ANQGSEA. This CDR3 is built from 13 residues.

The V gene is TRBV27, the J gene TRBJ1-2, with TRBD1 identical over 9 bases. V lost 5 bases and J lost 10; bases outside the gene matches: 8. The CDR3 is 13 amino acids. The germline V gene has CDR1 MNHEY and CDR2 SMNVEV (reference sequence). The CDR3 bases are TGTGCCAGCAGTGGACTTGGACAGGGGATCTACACCTTC. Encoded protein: CASSGLGQGIYTF.